These 16 T cell receptor beta chains were sequenced from one sample in a study of blood T cell repertoires in COVID-19. Using immunoSEQ multiplex PCR, the repertoire was profiled, and TCRdb retains in-frame clones only, with some absent. Seen here are approximately 200,000 clones, approximately 92% observed once, and the top ten hold around 2%. The specimen sequenced was PBMCs or T cells enriched from blood (not recorded which). The receptors originated from a woman in her forties with acute COVID-19.

The gene calls are TRBV5-4 and TRBJ2-1, with TRBD2 as a possible D gene (5 bases). Trimming shortened V by 2 bases and J by 0 bases, and 12 bases separated the two germline ends. The CDR3 consists of 16 residues. Germline V lookup: CDR1 SGHNT, CDR2 YYREEE (reference sequence). This CDR3 reads CASSFRTGSSYNEQFF. The DNA of the CDR3 is TGTGCCAGCAGCTTTAGGACTGGGAGCTCCTACAATGAGCAGTTCTTC.

The rearrangement uses TRBV18 and TRBJ2-3, with no clear D. Germline V gives CDR1 KGHSH, CDR2 LQKENI. Trimming left V 0 bases short and J 5 bases short, with 6 bases between. The CDR3 is 13 residues long. CDR3 nucleotides: TGTGCCAGCTCACCACCGTCCATAGATACGCAGTATTTT. Translation: CASSPPSIDTQYF.

This chain joins TRBV18 and TRBJ1-4; D unclear. Germline CDR1 reads KGHSH; CDR2 reads LQKENI. This CDR3 has 13 amino acids. The V and J ends lost 3 bases and 4 bases respectively, with 6 bases between them. Here the CDR3 reads CASSPGRNEKLFF. The CDR3 bases are TGTGCCAGCTCACCCGGTCGTAATGAAAAACTGTTTTTT.

The CDR3 DNA sequence: TGTGCCAGCAGTTTAGACCGGGCAGATACGCAGTATTTT. As protein: CASSLDRADTQYF. The chain uses TRBV12-3 or TRBV12-4 and TRBJ2-3, with D hard to call. V was cut by 1 base and J by 4 bases, with 6 bases left in between. The CDR3 totals 13 residues.

This clone occurred once. The chain links TRBV7-3 to TRBJ1-1; D might be TRBD1 (5 bases). The germline CDR1 and CDR2 sequences are SGHTA and FQGTGA. V lost 5 bases to trimming and J lost 3 bases, with 13 bases between them. The CDR3 totals 14 residues. The CDR3 protein is CASSPAGDYTEAFF. For the CDR3, the DNA is TGTGCCAGCAGCCCAGCGGGGGATTACACTGAAGCTTTCTTT.

This sequence joins TRBV10-3 and TRBJ1-3, with a possible D match to TRBD1 (5 bases). The CDR3 extends over 16 amino acids. Germline V gene lookup returns CDR1 ENHRY and CDR2 SYGVKD. The V end was cut by 5 bases, the J end by 2 bases, with 16 bases between. CDR3: CAISPGTGSTGNTIYF. Here the CDR3 DNA reads TGTGCCATCAGTCCCGGGACTGGCTCAACTGGAAACACCATATATTTT.

This clone has just one count. The chain employs TRBV9 and TRBJ2-2; D gene uncertain. CDR1 SGDLS and CDR2 YYNGEE come from the germline V gene. V lost 4 bases, J lost 10 bases, and 5 bases lay in between. The CDR3 consists of 10 residues. The CDR3 DNA sequence: TGTGCCAGCAGCCTTGTGGAGCTGTTTTTT. Translated, it gives CASSLVELFF.

The chain couples TRBV2 to TRBJ2-1; 10 bases match TRBD1. Trimming cost V 7 bases and J 7 bases; bases outside gene matches: 4. CDR1 and CDR2 (germline): SNHLY, FYNNEI. This CDR3 has 13 residues. The CDR3 nucleotides read TGTGCCAGCATCTTGGACAGGGGGAATGAGCAGTTCTTC. Protein sequence: CASILDRGNEQFF.

The chain links TRBV2 to TRBJ2-3, with 7 nucleotides matching TRBD1. This CDR3 spans 15 amino acids. V was pared by 6 bases and J by 0 bases, with 6 bases of the junction left unmatched. Germline V gene data show CDR1 as SNHLY and CDR2 as FYNNEI. The CDR3 protein is CASRAGTASTDTQYF. CDR3 sequence (DNA): TGTGCCAGCAGAGCCGGGACAGCAAGCACAGATACGCAGTATTTT.

The rearrangement joins TRBV7-9 to TRBJ1-2; 11 bases map to TRBD1. Germline CDR1 is SEHNR and CDR2 is FQNEAQ (reference sequence). CDR3 length: 14 residues. V was clipped by 4 bases and J by 8 bases; unmatched bases: 6. CDR3: CASSSGQGARGYTF. DNA of the CDR3: TGTGCCAGCAGCTCCGGACAGGGGGCGAGGGGCTACACCTTC.

The chain joins TRBV4-1 to TRBJ1-4, with 10 bases aligning to TRBD1. The CDR3 extends over 17 amino acids. V gave up 3 bases and J gave up 5 bases; unmatched junction bases: 9. The germline V gene has CDR1 MGHRA and CDR2 YSYEKL. CDR3 amino acids: CASSQPLEGQGNEKLFF. The CDR3 DNA follows: TGCGCCAGCAGCCAGCCTCTAGAGGGACAGGGGAATGAAAAACTGTTTTTT.

This chain joins TRBV29-1 and TRBJ2-1; 9 positions agree with TRBD2. Germline V gene data show CDR1 as SQVTM and CDR2 as ANQGSEA. The CDR3 length is 15 residues. V gave up 4 bases and J gave up 0 bases; unmatched junction bases: 4. The CDR3: CSVVSGGSSYNEQFF. The DNA for the CDR3 is TGCAGCGTTGTTAGCGGGGGCAGCTCCTACAATGAGCAGTTCTTC.

Written as DNA, the CDR3 is TGTGCCAGTAGTCACGGACAGGGTTATGATACGCAGTATTTT. Residues: CASSHGQGYDTQYF. This chain uses TRBV19 with TRBJ2-3, with 8 positions matching TRBD1. Trimming at V came to 5 bases and at J to 6 bases, leaving 7 bases not matched to a gene. The CDR3 extends over 14 amino acids. Germline V gene lookup returns CDR1 LNHDA and CDR2 SQIVND (reference sequence). Together with reference TRBV19 and TRBJ2-3, the CDR3 gives the full variable domain: DGGITQSPKYLFRKEGQNVTLSCEQNLNHDAMYWYRQDPGQGLRLIYYSQIVNDFQKGDIAEGYSVSREKKESFPLTVTSAQKNPTAFYLCASSHGQGYDTQYFGPGTRLTVL.

CDR3 nucleotides: TGCAGTGCTAGTAATAGGGAGGTCGGGAACACTGAAGCTTTCTTT. Translating it yields CSASNREVGNTEAFF. The rearrangement links TRBV20-1 to TRBJ1-1; D not certain. CDR3 length equals 15 residues. Germline CDR1 DFQATT, CDR2 SNEGSKA (reference sequence). Trimming shortened V by 3 bases and J by 1 base, and 15 bases separated the two germline ends.

This chain connects TRBV13 to TRBJ2-3, with a possible D match to TRBD2 (6 bases). Trimming removed 0 bases at V and 4 bases at J, with 11 bases between. Germline V gene sequence: CDR1 PRHDT, CDR2 FYEKMQ (reference sequence). This CDR3 is 15 amino acids long. The CDR3 reads CASSLGLARPDTQYF. The CDR3 bases are TGTGCCAGCAGCTTAGGACTAGCTAGGCCAGATACGCAGTATTTT.

The chain has TRBV3-1 (or the pseudogene TRBV3-2) and TRBJ2-7; 8 bases fit TRBD2. The CDR3 length is 11 residues. Germline V lookup: CDR1 LGHDT, CDR2 YNNKEL (reference sequence). V lost 8 bases, J lost 4 bases, and 1 base stayed unmatched. DNA for the CDR3: TGTGCCAGCCGGGGGGGTTACGAGCAGTACTTC. It specifies CASRGGYEQYF.